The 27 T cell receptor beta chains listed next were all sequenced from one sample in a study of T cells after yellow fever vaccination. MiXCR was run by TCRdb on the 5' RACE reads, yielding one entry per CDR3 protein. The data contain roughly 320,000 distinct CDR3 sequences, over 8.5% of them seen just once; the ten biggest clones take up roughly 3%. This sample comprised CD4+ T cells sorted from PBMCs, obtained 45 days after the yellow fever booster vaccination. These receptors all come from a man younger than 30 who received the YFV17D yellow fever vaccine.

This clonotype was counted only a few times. Written as DNA, the CDR3 is TGTGCCAGTAGTGTCAGGGATTACCAAGAGACCCAGTACTTC. It translates to CASSVRDYQETQYF. The chain combines TRBV19 with TRBJ2-5; D is possibly TRBD1 (5 bases). Germline loops: CDR1 LNHDA, CDR2 SQIVND (reference sequence). V was trimmed by 5 bases and J by 0 bases, leaving 10 bases between them. The CDR3 runs 14 residues.

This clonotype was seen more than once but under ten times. CDR3 residues: CSVATGTTYEQYF. For the CDR3, the DNA is TGCAGCGTTGCCACAGGGACCACCTACGAGCAGTACTTC. The gene calls are TRBV29-1 and TRBJ2-7; possible D gene TRBD1, 6 bases. Germline CDR1 is SQVTM and CDR2 is ANQGSEA. The CDR3 runs to 13 residues. Trimming stripped 4 bases from V and 2 bases from J, with 12 bases between.

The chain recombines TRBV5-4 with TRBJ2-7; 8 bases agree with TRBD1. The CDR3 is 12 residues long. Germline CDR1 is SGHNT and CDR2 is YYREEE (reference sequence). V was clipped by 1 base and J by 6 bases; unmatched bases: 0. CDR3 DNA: TGTGCCAGCAGCTTGACAGGGGGCGAGCAGTACTTC. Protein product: CASSLTGGEQYF.

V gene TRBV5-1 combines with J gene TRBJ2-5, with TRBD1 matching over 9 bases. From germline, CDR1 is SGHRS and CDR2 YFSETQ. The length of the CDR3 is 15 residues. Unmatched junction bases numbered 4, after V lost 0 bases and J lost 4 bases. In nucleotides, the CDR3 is TGCGCCAGCAGCTTGGGACAGGGGGGAGGAGAGACCCAGTACTTC. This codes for CASSLGQGGGETQYF.

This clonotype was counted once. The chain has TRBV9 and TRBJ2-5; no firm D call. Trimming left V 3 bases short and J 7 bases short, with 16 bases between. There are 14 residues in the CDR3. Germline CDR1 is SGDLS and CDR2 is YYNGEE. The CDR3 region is CASSEDGAPATQYF. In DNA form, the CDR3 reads TGTGCCAGCAGCGAGGACGGCGCCCCAGCGACCCAGTACTTC.

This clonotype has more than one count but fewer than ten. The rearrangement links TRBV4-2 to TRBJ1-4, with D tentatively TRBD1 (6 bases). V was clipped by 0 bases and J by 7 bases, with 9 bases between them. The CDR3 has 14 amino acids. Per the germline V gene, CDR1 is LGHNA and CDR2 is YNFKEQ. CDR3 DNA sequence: TGTGCCAGCAGCCAAGATGGAGGGGGTGAAAAACTGTTTTTT. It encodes CASSQDGGGEKLFF.

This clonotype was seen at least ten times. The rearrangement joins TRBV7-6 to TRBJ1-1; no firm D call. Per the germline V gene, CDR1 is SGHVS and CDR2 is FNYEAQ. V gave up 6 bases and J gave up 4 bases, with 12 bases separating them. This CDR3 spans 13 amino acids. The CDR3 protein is CASSFGEGTEAFF. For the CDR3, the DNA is TGTGCCAGCAGTTTTGGGGAGGGCACTGAAGCTTTCTTT.

In DNA, the CDR3 is TGTGCCAGCAGCGTAGCACAGGGGGTCACTGAAGCTTTCTTT. Translated: CASSVAQGVTEAFF. J is TRBJ1-1 and V is TRBV9; 8 nucleotides match TRBD1. With 0 bases clipped from V and 4 bases from J, the junction kept 2 bases outside the gene matches. This CDR3 is built from 14 residues. In germline, CDR1 is SGDLS, CDR2 YYNGEE.

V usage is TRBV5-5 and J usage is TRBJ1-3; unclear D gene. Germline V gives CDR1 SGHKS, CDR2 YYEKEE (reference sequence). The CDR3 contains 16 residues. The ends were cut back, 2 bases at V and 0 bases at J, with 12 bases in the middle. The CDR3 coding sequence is TGTGCCAGCAGCTTAGTCGACCAATTCTCTGGAAACACCATATATTTT. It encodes CASSLVDQFSGNTIYF.

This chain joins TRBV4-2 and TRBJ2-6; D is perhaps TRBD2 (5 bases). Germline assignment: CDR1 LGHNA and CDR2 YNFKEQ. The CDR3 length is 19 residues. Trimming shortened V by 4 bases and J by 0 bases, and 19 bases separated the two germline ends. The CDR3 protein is CASSPVSAGRASGANVLTF. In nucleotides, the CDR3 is TGTGCCAGCAGCCCGGTGTCTGCGGGTAGGGCCTCTGGGGCCAACGTCCTGACTTTC.

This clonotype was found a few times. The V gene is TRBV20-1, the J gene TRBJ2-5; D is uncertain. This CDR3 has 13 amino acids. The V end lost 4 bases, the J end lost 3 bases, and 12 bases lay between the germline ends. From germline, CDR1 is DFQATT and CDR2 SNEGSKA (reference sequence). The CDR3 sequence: CSANRDIEETQYF. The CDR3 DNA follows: TGCAGTGCTAACCGAGACATTGAAGAGACCCAGTACTTC.

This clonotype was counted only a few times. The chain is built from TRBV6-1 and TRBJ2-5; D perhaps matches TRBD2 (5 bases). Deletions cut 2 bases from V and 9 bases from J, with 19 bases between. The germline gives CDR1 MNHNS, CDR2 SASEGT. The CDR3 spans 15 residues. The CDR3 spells CASSERSSGKLAQYF. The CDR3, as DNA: TGTGCCAGCAGTGAACGGAGTTCCGGGAAGTTGGCCCAGTACTTC.

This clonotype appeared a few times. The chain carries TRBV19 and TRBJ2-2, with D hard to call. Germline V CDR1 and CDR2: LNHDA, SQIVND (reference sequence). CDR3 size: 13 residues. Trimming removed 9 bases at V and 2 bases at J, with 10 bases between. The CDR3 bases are TGTGCCAGCGAGACACCTAACACCGGGGAGCTGTTTTTT. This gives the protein CASETPNTGELFF.

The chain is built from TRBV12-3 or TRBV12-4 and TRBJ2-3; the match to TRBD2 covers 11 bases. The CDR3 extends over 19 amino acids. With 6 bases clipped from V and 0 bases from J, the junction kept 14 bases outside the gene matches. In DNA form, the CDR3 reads TGTGCCAGCAGCTTACTAGCGGGGGCTCTACCTATTAGCACAGATACGCAGTATTTT. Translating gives CASSLLAGALPISTDTQYF.

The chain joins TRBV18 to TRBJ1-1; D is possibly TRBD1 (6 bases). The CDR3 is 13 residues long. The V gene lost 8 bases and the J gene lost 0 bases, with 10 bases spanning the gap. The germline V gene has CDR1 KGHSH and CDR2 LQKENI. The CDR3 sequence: CASLGQLNTEAFF. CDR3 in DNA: TGTGCCAGCCTCGGACAGTTGAACACTGAAGCTTTCTTT.

In DNA form, the CDR3 reads TGTGCCATCAGTGATCTTGGACCGGCTCTAGCTAACTATGGCTACACCTTC. Protein product: CAISDLGPALANYGYTF. The chain uses TRBV10-3 and TRBJ1-2; no clear D. Germline V gene lookup returns CDR1 ENHRY and CDR2 SYGVKD. The CDR3 has 17 amino acids. V was shortened by 3 bases and J by 0 bases, with 17 bases between the two germline ends.

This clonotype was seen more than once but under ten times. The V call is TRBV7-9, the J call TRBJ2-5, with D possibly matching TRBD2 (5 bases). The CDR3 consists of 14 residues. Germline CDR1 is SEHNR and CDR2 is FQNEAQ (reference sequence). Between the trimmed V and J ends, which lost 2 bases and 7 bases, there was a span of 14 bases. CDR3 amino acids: CASSLNQIRGTQYF. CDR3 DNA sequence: TGTGCCAGCAGCTTAAATCAAATACGGGGGACCCAGTACTTC.

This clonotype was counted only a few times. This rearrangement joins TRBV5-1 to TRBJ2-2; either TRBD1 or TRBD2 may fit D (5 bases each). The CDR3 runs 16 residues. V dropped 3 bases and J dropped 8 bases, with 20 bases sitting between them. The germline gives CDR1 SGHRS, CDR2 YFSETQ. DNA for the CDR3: TGCGCCAGCAGCTCGGCCTCGGGACGAGTCAGGGGGGAGCTGTTTTTT. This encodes CASSSASGRVRGELFF. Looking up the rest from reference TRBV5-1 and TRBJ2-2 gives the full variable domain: KAGVTQTPRYLIKTRGQQVTLSCSPISGHRSVSWYQQTPGQGLQFLFEYFSETQRNKGNFPGRFSGRQFSNSRSEMNVSTLELGDSALYLCASSSASGRVRGELFFGEGSRLTVL.

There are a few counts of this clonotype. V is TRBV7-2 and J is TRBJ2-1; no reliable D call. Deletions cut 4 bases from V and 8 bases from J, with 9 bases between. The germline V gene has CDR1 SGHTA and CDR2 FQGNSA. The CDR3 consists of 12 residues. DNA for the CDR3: TGTGCCAGCAGCTCTAGTGGGTATGAGCAGTTCTTC. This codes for CASSSSGYEQFF.

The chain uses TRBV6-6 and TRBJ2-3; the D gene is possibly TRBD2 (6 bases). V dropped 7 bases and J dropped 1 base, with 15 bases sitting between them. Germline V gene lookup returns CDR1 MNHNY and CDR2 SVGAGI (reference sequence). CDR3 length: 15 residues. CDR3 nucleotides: TGTGCCAGCACCCTCCCCGCGGGGCGCACAGATACGCAGTATTTT. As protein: CASTLPAGRTDTQYF.

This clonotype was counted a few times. Here the CDR3 reads CASSTYPLADPSYEQYF. As DNA, the CDR3 is TGTGCCAGCAGCACCTACCCTCTGGCGGACCCCTCCTACGAGCAGTACTTC. This sequence joins TRBV7-2 and TRBJ2-7; D not resolved. V shed 5 bases and J shed 0 bases, with 20 bases lying between them. Per germline, CDR1 SGHTA and CDR2 FQGNSA. The CDR3 has 17 residues. Supplemented by reference TRBV7-2 and TRBJ2-7, the full variable domain reads GAGVSQSPSNKVTEKGKDVELRCDPISGHTALYWYRQSLGQGLEFLIYFQGNSAPDKSGLPSDRFSAERTGGSVSTLTIQRTQQEDSAVYLCASSTYPLADPSYEQYFGPGTRLTVT.

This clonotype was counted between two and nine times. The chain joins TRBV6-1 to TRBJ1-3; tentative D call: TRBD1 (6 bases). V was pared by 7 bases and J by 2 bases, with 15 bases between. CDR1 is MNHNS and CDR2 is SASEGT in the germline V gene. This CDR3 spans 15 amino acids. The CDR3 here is CASTSTQGAGNTIYF. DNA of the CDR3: TGTGCCAGCACGAGCACACAGGGCGCTGGAAACACCATATATTTT.

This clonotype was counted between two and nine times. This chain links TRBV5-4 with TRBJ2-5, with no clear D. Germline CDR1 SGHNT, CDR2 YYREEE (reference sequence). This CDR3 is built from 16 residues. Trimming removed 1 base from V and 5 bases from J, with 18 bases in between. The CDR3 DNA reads TGTGCCAGCAGCTTGTTTAGTCTACGCTGGATGGAGACCCAGTACTTC. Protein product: CASSLFSLRWMETQYF.

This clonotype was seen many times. The DNA of the CDR3 is TGTGCCAGCAGCTCGAGGACAAAAGAGACCCAGTACTTC. Its protein product is CASSSRTKETQYF. The J gene is TRBJ2-5, the V gene TRBV28; tentatively, D is TRBD1 (5 bases). Germline CDR1 MDHEN, CDR2 SYDVKM. The CDR3 contains 13 residues. Between the trimmed V and J ends, which lost 6 bases and 3 bases, there was a span of 11 bases.

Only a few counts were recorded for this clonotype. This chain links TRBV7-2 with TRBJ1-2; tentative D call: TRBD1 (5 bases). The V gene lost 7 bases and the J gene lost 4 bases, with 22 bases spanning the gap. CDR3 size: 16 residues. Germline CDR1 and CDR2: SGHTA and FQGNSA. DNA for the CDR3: TGTGCCAGCACCCAAGGACCGGGGCTCGGAGGCTATGGCTACACCTTC. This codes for CASTQGPGLGGYGYTF.

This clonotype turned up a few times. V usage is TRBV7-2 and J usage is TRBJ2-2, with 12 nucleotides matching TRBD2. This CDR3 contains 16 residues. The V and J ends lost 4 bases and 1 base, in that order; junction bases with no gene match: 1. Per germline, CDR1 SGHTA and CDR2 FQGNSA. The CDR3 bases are TGTGCCAGCAGCTGGACTAGCGGGGTGAACACCGGGGAGCTGTTTTTT. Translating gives CASSWTSGVNTGELFF.

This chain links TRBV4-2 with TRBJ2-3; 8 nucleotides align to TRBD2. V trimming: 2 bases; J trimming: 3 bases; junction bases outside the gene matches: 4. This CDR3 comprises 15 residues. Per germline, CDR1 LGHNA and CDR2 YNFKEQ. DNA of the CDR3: TGTGCCAGCAGCCAAACCCAGCGGGGGACAGATACGCAGTATTTT. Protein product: CASSQTQRGTDTQYF.